This T cell receptor (beta chain) stems from a study of blood T cell repertoires in COVID-19. About the research overall: Samples representing acute and convalescent COVID-19 were sourced from the United States, Italy and Spain.

J lost 4 bases, V lost 10 bases, and 3 bases had no gene match. Germline assignment: CDR1 MDHEN and CDR2 SYDVKM. CDR3 length equals 11 residues. In the original workflow: Reference gene primer amplification gave estimated nucleated cell counts. Repertoires were generated with immunoSEQ multiplex PCR, while TCRdb's copy carries only in-frame clones and drops some. The DNA was the basis for D and trimming; V, J and clone size are from that table. The table lists a few hundred thousand clones, around nine tenths of them singletons. Input material: peripheral blood. The V gene is TRBV28, the J gene TRBJ2-7; 8 bases are a match to TRBD2. The receptor was derived from a man between 18 and 35 years old with active or convalescent COVID-19. DNA for the CDR3: TGTGCCATCGGGAGGGGTTACGAGCAGTACTTC. Protein product: CAIGRGYEQYF.